One sample yielded the 6 T cell receptor beta chains listed below, sequenced in a study of post-analysis software for immune sequencing data. These receptors lack a known antigen. Built from TCR beta cDNA, the libraries had unique molecular identifiers in them. TCRdb analysed the PCR reads with MiXCR anew, one entry per CDR3 protein. The data contain 740,000 or so distinct CDR3 sequences, about 53% of them singletons. Whole-study findings and limits: Included in a set of about five TRBV segments more frequent in patients than controls were TRBV5-6, TRBV5-1 and TRBV20-1.

Material for sequencing was blood. The receptors shown here come from a girl aged 10-17 years with multiple sclerosis.

This clonotype was counted between two and nine times. V is TRBV6-5 and J is TRBJ2-3; unclear D gene. Germline lookup yields CDR1 MNHEY and CDR2 SVGAGI. The CDR3 covers 13 residues. The V and J ends lost 4 bases and 0 bases respectively, with 5 bases between them. The CDR3 reads CASSWLSTDTQYF. In DNA, the CDR3 is TGTGCCAGCAGTTGGCTGAGCACAGATACGCAGTATTTT.

The CDR3 nucleotides read TGTGCCAGCAGCACGCAGATAAAGGGGGGACTAGCGGGAGAGAATGAGCAGTTCTTC. This translates into CASSTQIKGGLAGENEQFF. V gene TRBV7-3 combines with J gene TRBJ2-1; 14 bases match TRBD2. V shed 5 bases and J 7 bases; nucleotides not matched to a gene: 16. This CDR3 contains 19 residues. Germline assignment: CDR1 SGHTA and CDR2 FQGTGA.

The J gene is TRBJ2-5, the V gene TRBV2, with unresolved D. The tail of the sequence fits TRBJ2-7 better, so the J call may be wrong. The CDR3 has 14 amino acids. In germline, CDR1 is SNHLY, CDR2 FYNNEI. In nucleotides, the CDR3 is TGTGCCAGCAGTGAATACAACCCCCACTACGAGCAGTACTTC. As protein: CASSEYNPHYEQYF.

The rearrangement links TRBV29-1 to TRBJ2-7; TRBD2 is a possible D gene (6 bases). The end of the DNA is better explained by TRBJ2-5, so the J call may be wrong. From germline, CDR1 is SQVTM and CDR2 ANQGSEA. This CDR3 has 15 residues. Here the CDR3 DNA reads TGCAGCGTTGAGGATTACGGGGACGGGGGAGAGACCCAGTACTTC. It yields the protein CSVEDYGDGGETQYF.

This chain links TRBV6-6 with TRBJ1-2; 12 bases line up with TRBD1. Germline CDR1 is MNHNY and CDR2 is SVGAGI (reference sequence). With V trimmed by 2 bases and J by 7 bases, 8 bases remained unmatched. The CDR3 covers 16 residues. CDR3 loop: CASSYGTGGSGFGYTF. CDR3 nucleotide sequence: TGTGCCAGCAGTTACGGGACAGGGGGCTCGGGTTTTGGCTACACCTTC.

This rearrangement joins TRBV29-1 to TRBJ2-1; TRBD1 might be the D (6 bases). This CDR3 contains 17 residues. The V gene lost 1 base and the J gene lost 1 base, with 17 bases spanning the gap. Per the germline V gene, CDR1 is SQVTM and CDR2 is ANQGSEA. CDR3 nucleotide sequence: TGCAGCGTTGAAGCTCTATTACAGGGAAAGTCCTACAATGAGCAGTTCTTC. Translation: CSVEALLQGKSYNEQFF.